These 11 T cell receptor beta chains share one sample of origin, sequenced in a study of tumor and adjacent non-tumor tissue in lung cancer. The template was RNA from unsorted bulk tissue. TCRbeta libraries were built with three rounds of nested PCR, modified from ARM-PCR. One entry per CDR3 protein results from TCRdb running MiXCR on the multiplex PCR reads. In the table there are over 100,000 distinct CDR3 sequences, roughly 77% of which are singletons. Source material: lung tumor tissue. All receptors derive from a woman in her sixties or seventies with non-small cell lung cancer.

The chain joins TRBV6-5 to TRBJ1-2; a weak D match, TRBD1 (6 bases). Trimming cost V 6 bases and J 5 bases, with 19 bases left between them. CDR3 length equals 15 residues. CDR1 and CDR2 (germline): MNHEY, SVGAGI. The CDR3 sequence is CASRQLRGHDYGYTF. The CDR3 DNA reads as TGTGCCAGCAGACAACTCCGGGGGCATGATTATGGCTACACCTTC.

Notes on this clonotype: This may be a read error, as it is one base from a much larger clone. CDR3 coding DNA: TGTGCCAGCAGTTTTTCCACAGAGGGTGCAGATACGCAGTATTTT. Its protein is CASSFSTEGADTQYF. This chain links TRBV28 with TRBJ2-3, with D tentatively TRBD2 (5 bases). CDR3 length: 15 residues. The V gene's germline CDR1 is MDHEN and CDR2 SYDVKM. With 3 bases removed from V and 4 bases from J, the gap between germline ends came to 14 bases.

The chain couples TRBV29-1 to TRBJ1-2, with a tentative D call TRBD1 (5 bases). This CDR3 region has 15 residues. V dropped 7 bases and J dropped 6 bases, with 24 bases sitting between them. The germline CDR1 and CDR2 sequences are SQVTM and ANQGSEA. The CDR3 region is CSAHDIGWGLDGYTF. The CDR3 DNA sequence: TGCAGCGCACACGATATAGGGTGGGGACTCGATGGCTACACCTTC.

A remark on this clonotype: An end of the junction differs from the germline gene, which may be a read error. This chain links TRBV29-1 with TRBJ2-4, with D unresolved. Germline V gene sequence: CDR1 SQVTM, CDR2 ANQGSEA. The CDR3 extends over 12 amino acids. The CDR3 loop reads CNVTKRLNIQYF. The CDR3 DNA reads TGCAACGTTACCAAGAGGCTGAACATTCAGTACTTC.

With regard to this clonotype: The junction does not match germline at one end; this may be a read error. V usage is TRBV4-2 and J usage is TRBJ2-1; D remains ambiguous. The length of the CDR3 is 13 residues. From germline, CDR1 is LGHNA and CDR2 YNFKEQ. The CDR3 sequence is CASSQSSYNKQFF. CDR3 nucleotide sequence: TGTGCCAGTAGCCAAAGCTCCTACAATAAGCAGTTCTTC.

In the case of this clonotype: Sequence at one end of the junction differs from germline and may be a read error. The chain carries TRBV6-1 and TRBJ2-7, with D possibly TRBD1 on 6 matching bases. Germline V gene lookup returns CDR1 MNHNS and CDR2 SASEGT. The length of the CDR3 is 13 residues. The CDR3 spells CASSDRWPYEQYF. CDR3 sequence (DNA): TGTGCCAGTAGTGACAGGTGGCCCTACGAGCAGTACTTC.

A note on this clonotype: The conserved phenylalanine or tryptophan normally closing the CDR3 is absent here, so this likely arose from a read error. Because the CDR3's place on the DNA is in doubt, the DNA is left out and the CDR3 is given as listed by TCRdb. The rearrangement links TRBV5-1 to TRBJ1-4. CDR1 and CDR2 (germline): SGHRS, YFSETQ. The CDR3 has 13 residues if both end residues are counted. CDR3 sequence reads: CASSVRLDEKLYL.

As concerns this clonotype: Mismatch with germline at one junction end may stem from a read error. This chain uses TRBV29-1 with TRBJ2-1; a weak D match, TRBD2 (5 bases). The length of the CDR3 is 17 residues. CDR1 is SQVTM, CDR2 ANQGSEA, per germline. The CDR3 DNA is TGCAGCGTTGAAGTTAGTGGAAATCGGGAAGGTTACAGTGAGCAGATATTC. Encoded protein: CSVEVSGNREGYSEQIF.

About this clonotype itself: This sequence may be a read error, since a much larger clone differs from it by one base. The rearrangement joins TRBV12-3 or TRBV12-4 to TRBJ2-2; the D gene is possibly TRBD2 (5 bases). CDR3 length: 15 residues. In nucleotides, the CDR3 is TGTGCCAGCAGTTTTCGGGCAGGACCCACCGGGGAGCTGTTATTT. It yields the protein CASSFRAGPTGELLF.

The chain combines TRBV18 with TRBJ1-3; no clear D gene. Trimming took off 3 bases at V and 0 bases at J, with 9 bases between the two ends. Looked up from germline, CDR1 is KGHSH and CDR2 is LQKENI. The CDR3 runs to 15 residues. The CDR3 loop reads CASSPEGISGNTIYF. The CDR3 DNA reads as TGTGCCAGCTCACCTGAGGGCATCTCTGGAAACACCATATATTTT. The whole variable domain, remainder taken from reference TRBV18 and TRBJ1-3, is NAGVMQNPRHLVRRRGQEARLRCSPMKGHSHVYWYRQLPEEGLKFMVYLQKENIIDESGMPKERFSAEFPKEGPSILRIQQVVRGDSAAYFCASSPEGISGNTIYFGEGSWLTVV.

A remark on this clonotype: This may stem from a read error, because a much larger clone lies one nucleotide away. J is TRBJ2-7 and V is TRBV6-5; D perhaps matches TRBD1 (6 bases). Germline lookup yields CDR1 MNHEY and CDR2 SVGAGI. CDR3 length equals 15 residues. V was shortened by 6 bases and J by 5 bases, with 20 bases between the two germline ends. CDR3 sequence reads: CASRRKDRTEHEQYF. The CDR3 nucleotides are TGTGCCAGCAGGAGAAAGGATAGGACAGAGCACGAGCAGTACTTC.